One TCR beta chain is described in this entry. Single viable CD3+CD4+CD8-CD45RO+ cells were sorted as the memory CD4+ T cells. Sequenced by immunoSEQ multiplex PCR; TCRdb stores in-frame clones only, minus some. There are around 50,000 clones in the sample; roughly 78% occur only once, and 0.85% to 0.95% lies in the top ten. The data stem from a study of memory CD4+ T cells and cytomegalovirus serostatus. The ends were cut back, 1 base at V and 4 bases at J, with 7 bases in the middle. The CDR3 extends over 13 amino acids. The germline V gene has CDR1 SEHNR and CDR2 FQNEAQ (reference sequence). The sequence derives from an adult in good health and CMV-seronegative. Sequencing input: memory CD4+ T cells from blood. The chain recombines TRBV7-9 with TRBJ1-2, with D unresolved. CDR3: CASSLESGYGYTF. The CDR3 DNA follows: TGTGCCAGCAGCTTAGAATCCGGCTATGGCTACACCTTC.